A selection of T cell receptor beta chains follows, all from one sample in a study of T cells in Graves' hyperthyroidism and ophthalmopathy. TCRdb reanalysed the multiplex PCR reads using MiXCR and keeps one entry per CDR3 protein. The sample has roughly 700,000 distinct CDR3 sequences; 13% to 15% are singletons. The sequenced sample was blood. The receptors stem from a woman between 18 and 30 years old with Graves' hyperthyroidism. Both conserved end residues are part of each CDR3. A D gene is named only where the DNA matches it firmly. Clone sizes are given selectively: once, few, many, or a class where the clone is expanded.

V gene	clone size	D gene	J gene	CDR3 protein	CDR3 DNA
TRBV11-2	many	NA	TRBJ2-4	CASSTVNTRSLAKNIQYF	TGTGCCAGCAGCACTGTAAACACGCGATCTCTAGCCAAAAACATTCAGTACTTC
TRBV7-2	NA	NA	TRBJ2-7	CASSYEAPSYEQYF	TGTGCCAGCAGTTACGAGGCGCCCTCCTACGAGCAGTACTTC
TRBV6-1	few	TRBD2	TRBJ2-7	CASSPLRLAVSYEQYF	TGTGCCAGCAGCCCTCTTCGACTAGCGGTCTCCTACGAGCAGTACTTC
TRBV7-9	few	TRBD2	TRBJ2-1	CASSLGLTSGQGFINEQFF	TGTGCCAGCAGCTTAGGGTTGACTAGCGGTCAAGGGTTCATTAATGAGCAGTTCTTC
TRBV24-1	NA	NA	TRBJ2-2	CATSGQGKTGELFF	TGTGCCACCAGTGGGCAGGGGAAGACCGGGGAGCTGTTTTTT
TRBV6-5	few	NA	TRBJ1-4	CASSYQSESTNEKLFF	TGTGCCAGCAGTTACCAGAGCGAATCAACTAATGAAAAACTGTTTTTT
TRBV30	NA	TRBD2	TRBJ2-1	CAWSSGGTSSFYNEQFF	TGTGCCTGGAGTTCGGGTGGGACTAGTTCCTTCTACAATGAGCAGTTCTTC
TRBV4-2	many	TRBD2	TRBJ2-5	CASSQGSGTPLAAQYF	TGTGCCAGCAGCCAAGGTAGCGGGACTCCCCTTGCGGCCCAGTACTTC
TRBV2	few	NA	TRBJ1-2	CASSDGGKPF	TGTGCCAGCAGTGATGGAGGAAAGCCCTTC
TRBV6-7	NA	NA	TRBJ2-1	CASSYREMEFF	TGTGCCAGCAGTTACAGGGAAATGGAGTTCTTC
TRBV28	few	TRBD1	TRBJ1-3	CASSSPTGNSGNTIYF	TGTGCCAGCAGTTCCCCGACAGGGAACTCTGGAAACACCATATATTTT
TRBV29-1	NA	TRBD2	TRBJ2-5	CSGRPLAGSTETQYF	TGCAGCGGCCGCCCCCTAGCGGGATCCACAGAGACCCAGTACTTC
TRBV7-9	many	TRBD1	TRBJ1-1	CASSLVQGGKRNTEAFF	TGTGCCAGCAGCTTAGTGCAGGGGGGAAAGAGGAACACTGAAGCTTTCTTT
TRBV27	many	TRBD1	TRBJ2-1	CASSLTGTGRYNEQFF	TGTGCCAGCAGTTTAACCGGGACAGGGAGATACAATGAGCAGTTCTTC
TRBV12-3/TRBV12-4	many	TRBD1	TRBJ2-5	CASSPRGIQETQYF	TGTGCCAGCAGTCCCAGGGGGATACAAGAGACCCAGTACTTC
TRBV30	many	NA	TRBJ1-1	CAWSVRAHTEAFF	TGTGCCTGGAGTGTGAGGGCCCACACTGAAGCTTTCTTT
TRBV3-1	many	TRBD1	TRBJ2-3	CASSRDRDWTDTQYF	TGTGCCAGCAGCAGGGACAGGGATTGGACAGATACGCAGTATTTT
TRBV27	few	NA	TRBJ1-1	CASSTQDTGPEAFF	TGTGCCAGCAGTACTCAGGATACAGGGCCTGAAGCTTTCTTT
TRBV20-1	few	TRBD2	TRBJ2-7	CSARDPSAGGPSYEQYF	TGCAGTGCTAGAGATCCCAGCGCGGGAGGTCCCTCCTACGAGCAGTACTTC
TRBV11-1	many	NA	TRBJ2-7	CASSLDRIAEQYF	TGTGCCAGCAGCTTAGACAGAATCGCCGAGCAGTACTTC
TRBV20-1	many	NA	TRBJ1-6	CSAQRTSRGSPLHF	TGCAGTGCTCAGAGGACCAGCCGAGGTTCACCCCTCCACTTT
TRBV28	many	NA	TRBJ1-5	CASSLPGKAQPQHF	TGTGCCAGCAGTTTACCTGGGAAGGCCCAGCCCCAGCATTTT
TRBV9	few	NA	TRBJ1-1	CASSVGLGALNTEAFF	TGTGCCAGCAGCGTAGGACTGGGGGCGCTGAACACTGAAGCTTTCTTT
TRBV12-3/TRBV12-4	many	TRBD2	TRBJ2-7	CASSSRTSGGFYEQYF	TGTGCCAGCAGTTCCCGGACTAGCGGGGGGTTCTACGAGCAGTACTTC
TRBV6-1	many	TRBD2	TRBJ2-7	CASSEMETSGSAYEQYF	TGTGCCAGCAGTGAGATGGAAACTAGCGGGTCCGCTTACGAGCAGTACTTC
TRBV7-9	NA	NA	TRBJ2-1	CASSLGTRAFF	TGCGCCAGCAGCTTGGGAACCCGCGCTTTCTTC
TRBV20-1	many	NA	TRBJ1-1	CSARETGWNTEAFF	TGCAGTGCTAGAGAAACAGGGTGGAACACTGAAGCTTTCTTT
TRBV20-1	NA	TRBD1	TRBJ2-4	CSADQQGARAKNIQYF	TGCAGTGCTGACCAACAGGGGGCGAGGGCCAAAAACATTCAGTACTTC
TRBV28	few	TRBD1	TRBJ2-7	CASSPAGTGVSYEQYF	TGTGCCAGCAGCCCTGCCGGGACAGGGGTCTCCTACGAGCAGTACTTC
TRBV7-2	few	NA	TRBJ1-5	CASSTSGGQPQHF	TGTGCCAGCAGCACCTCGGGCGGTCAGCCCCAGCATTTT
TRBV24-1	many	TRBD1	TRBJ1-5	CATSDRQGMTDQPQHF	TGTGCCACCAGTGACAGACAGGGAATGACTGATCAGCCCCAGCATTTT
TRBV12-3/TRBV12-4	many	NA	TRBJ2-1	CASSIAQTSYNEQFF	TGTGCCAGCAGCATAGCGCAAACCTCCTACAATGAGCAGTTCTTC
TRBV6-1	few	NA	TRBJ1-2	CASRRAGGANYGYTF	TGTGCCAGCAGACGGGCGGGGGGGGCTAACTATGGCTACACCTTC
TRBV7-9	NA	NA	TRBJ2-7	CASSPKGVRPNEQYF	TGTGCCAGCAGCCCCAAAGGGGTCAGACCGAACGAGCAGTACTTC
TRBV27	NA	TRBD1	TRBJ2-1	CASSHLRGDRGSDEQFF	TGTGCCAGCAGCCACCTCAGAGGCGACAGGGGGTCTGATGAGCAGTTCTTC
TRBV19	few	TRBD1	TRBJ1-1	CASSIGAGGVEFAGTEAFF	TGTGCCAGTAGTATAGGGGCAGGGGGGGTCGAATTTGCCGGCACTGAAGCTTTCTTT
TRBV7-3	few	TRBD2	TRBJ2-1	CASSDDSGRGEGEQFF	TGTGCCAGCAGCGACGATAGCGGGAGAGGGGAAGGTGAGCAGTTCTTC
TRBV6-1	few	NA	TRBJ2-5	CASSDLHREETQYF	TGTGCCAGCAGTGATTTACACCGTGAAGAGACCCAGTACTTC
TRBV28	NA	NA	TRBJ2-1	CASSIDSQPYNEQFF	TGTGCCAGTAGTATTGACAGCCAACCTTACAATGAGCAGTTCTTC
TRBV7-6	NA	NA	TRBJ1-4	CASSLGNTATNEKLFF	TGTGCCAGCAGCTTAGGCAACACTGCAACTAATGAAAAACTGTTTTTT
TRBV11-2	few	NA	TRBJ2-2	CASSPYTTGELFF	TGTGCCAGCAGCCCTTATACTACCGGGGAGCTGTTTTTT
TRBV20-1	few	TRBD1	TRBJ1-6	CSAKRDRGYNSPLHF	TGCAGTGCTAAGCGGGACAGGGGTTATAATTCACCCCTCCACTTT
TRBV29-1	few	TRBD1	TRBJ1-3	CSASPDRVAGNTIYF	TGCAGCGCCAGCCCGGACAGGGTTGCCGGAAACACCATATATTTT
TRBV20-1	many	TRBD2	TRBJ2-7	CSADPSGKKVGEQYF	TGCAGTGCCGACCCGAGCGGGAAAAAGGTGGGCGAGCAGTACTTC
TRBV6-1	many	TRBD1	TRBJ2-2	CASSGQGAIGELFF	TGTGCCAGCAGCGGACAGGGGGCGATCGGGGAGCTGTTTTTT
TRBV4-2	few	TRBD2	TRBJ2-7	CASSQGASGTYEQYF	TGTGCCAGCAGCCAAGGGGCTAGCGGTACCTACGAGCAGTACTTC
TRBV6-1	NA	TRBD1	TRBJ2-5	CASSSWFTTGQETQYF	TGTGCCAGCAGTAGCTGGTTTACGACAGGGCAAGAGACCCAGTACTTC
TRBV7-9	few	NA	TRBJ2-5	CASTPVGAGETQYF	TGTGCCAGCACCCCCGTGGGGGCCGGGGAGACCCAGTACTTC
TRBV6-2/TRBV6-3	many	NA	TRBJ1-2	CASTLGPGGYTF	TGTGCCAGCACGCTGGGCCCGGGAGGCTACACCTTC